This is a list of T cell receptor beta chains from one sample in a study of blood T cells in healthy people across ages. From the 5' RACE reads, TCRdb called clonotypes with MiXCR, one entry per CDR3 protein. Of hundreds of thousands of distinct CDR3 sequences in the sample, 56% were seen once. The sequenced sample consisted of blood. These receptors originate from a man aged 35-49 years in good health. The CDR3 runs from the conserved cysteine through the conserved F or W. Fields, in order: J gene, V gene, D gene, clone size, CDR3 protein, CDR3 DNA. A D gene is named only where the DNA matches it firmly. Some rows mark clone size as missing; the rest say once, few, many or name a class of expanded clone.

j_gene: TRBJ1-4
v_gene: TRBV11-2
d_gene: TRBD1
abundance: -
CDR3aa: CASSDRQNEKLFF
CDR3nt: TGTGCCAGTTCGGACAGGCAAAATGAAAAACTGTTTTTT

j_gene: TRBJ2-3
v_gene: TRBV20-1
d_gene: -
abundance: once
CDR3aa: CSAGEVTDTQYF
CDR3nt: TGCAGTGCTGGGGAAGTTACAGATACGCAGTATTTT

j_gene: TRBJ2-3
v_gene: TRBV24-1
d_gene: -
abundance: few
CDR3aa: CATSVTGGTDTQYF
CDR3nt: TGTGCCACCAGTGTGACGGGGGGCACAGATACGCAGTATTTT

j_gene: TRBJ2-4
v_gene: TRBV28
d_gene: -
abundance: -
CDR3aa: CASSEGLREQYF
CDR3nt: TGTGCCAGCAGTGAGGGGTTACGAGAGCAGTACTTC

j_gene: TRBJ2-1
v_gene: TRBV7-2
d_gene: -
abundance: -
CDR3aa: CASVSRVPGPSSYNEQFF
CDR3nt: TGTGCCAGCGTTAGCAGGGTCCCGGGACCCAGCTCCTACAATGAGCAGTTCTTC

j_gene: TRBJ2-6
v_gene: TRBV4-2
d_gene: -
abundance: -
CDR3aa: CASSRAPLSSGANVLTF
CDR3nt: TGTGCCAGCAGCCGGGCCCCCCTCAGCTCTGGGGCCAACGTCCTGACTTTC

j_gene: TRBJ1-2
v_gene: TRBV25-1
d_gene: TRBD1
abundance: -
CDR3aa: CASRPPGQGHGYTF
CDR3nt: TGTGCCAGCAGACCACCGGGACAGGGGCATGGCTACACCTTC

j_gene: TRBJ2-7
v_gene: TRBV5-1
d_gene: -
abundance: -
CDR3aa: CASSLNMGPTYEQYF
CDR3nt: TGCGCCAGCAGCTTGAATATGGGACCCACCTACGAGCAGTACTTC

j_gene: TRBJ2-1
v_gene: TRBV7-2
d_gene: -
abundance: -
CDR3aa: CASSQRLVRQFF
CDR3nt: TGTGCCAGCAGCCAACGACTAGTACGACAGTTCTTC

j_gene: TRBJ1-2
v_gene: TRBV29-1
d_gene: -
abundance: -
CDR3aa: CSVDVAGEPQLGGYTF
CDR3nt: TGCAGCGTTGACGTGGCAGGGGAACCCCAATTGGGTGGCTACACCTTC

j_gene: TRBJ1-2
v_gene: TRBV7-9
d_gene: -
abundance: -
CDR3aa: CASSLDPGLRYGYTF
CDR3nt: TGTGCCAGCAGCTTAGATCCGGGGTTACGCTATGGCTACACCTTC

j_gene: TRBJ2-7
v_gene: TRBV10-3
d_gene: -
abundance: -
CDR3aa: CAISEAGAGHEQYF
CDR3nt: TGTGCCATCAGTGAGGCTGGGGCCGGACACGAGCAGTACTTC

j_gene: TRBJ1-2
v_gene: TRBV6-1
d_gene: -
abundance: -
CDR3aa: CASSQRGISGGGPINYGYTF
CDR3nt: TGTGCCAGCAGCCAACGAGGAATCTCCGGAGGGGGGCCAATCAACTATGGCTACACCTTC

j_gene: TRBJ2-7
v_gene: TRBV5-1
d_gene: TRBD1
abundance: -
CDR3aa: CASSPRLRQGAQGSYEQYF
CDR3nt: TGCGCCAGCAGCCCACGACTACGACAGGGGGCACAGGGGTCCTACGAGCAGTACTTC

j_gene: TRBJ2-7
v_gene: TRBV27
d_gene: -
abundance: -
CDR3aa: CASSSGTFLGQYF
CDR3nt: TGTGCCAGCAGTTCCGGGACCTTCCTCGGGCAGTACTTC

j_gene: TRBJ1-5
v_gene: TRBV6-6
d_gene: TRBD1
abundance: -
CDR3aa: CASSYGFGDREYQPQHF
CDR3nt: TGTGCCAGCAGTTACGGTTTCGGGGACAGGGAATATCAGCCCCAGCATTTT

j_gene: TRBJ2-7
v_gene: TRBV12-3/TRBV12-4
d_gene: -
abundance: -
CDR3aa: CASTEGSVGYEQYF
CDR3nt: TGTGCCAGCACCGAAGGGTCTGTCGGGTACGAGCAGTACTTC

j_gene: TRBJ2-5
v_gene: TRBV12-3/TRBV12-4
d_gene: TRBD1
abundance: -
CDR3aa: CASSLLMGQPTQETQYF
CDR3nt: TGTGCCAGCAGTTTACTTATGGGACAGCCTACCCAAGAGACCCAGTACTTC

j_gene: TRBJ2-7
v_gene: TRBV12-3/TRBV12-4
d_gene: TRBD1
abundance: -
CDR3aa: CASSLAWTGDEQYF
CDR3nt: TGTGCCAGCAGTTTAGCATGGACAGGGGACGAGCAGTACTTC

j_gene: TRBJ2-1
v_gene: TRBV7-2
d_gene: TRBD2
abundance: -
CDR3aa: CASSFRTAGDEQFF
CDR3nt: TGTGCCAGCAGCTTCCGTACAGCGGGGGATGAGCAGTTCTTC

j_gene: TRBJ2-3
v_gene: TRBV12-5
d_gene: -
abundance: -
CDR3aa: CASGLILPASTDTQYF
CDR3nt: TGTGCTAGTGGTTTGATACTGCCTGCTAGCACAGATACGCAGTATTTT

j_gene: TRBJ2-7
v_gene: TRBV27
d_gene: TRBD1
abundance: few
CDR3aa: CASSRPSDRGHEQYF
CDR3nt: TGTGCCAGCAGTAGACCATCGGACAGGGGCCACGAGCAGTACTTC

j_gene: TRBJ2-7
v_gene: TRBV24-1
d_gene: -
abundance: -
CDR3aa: CATSGPLNGGEYEQYF
CDR3nt: TGTGCCACCAGTGGCCCCCTCAACGGAGGGGAGTACGAGCAGTACTTC

j_gene: TRBJ1-5
v_gene: TRBV10-3
d_gene: -
abundance: few
CDR3aa: CAISEHGTGNQPQHF
CDR3nt: TGTGCCATCAGTGAGCACGGGACGGGCAATCAGCCCCAGCATTTT

j_gene: TRBJ1-2
v_gene: TRBV12-3/TRBV12-4
d_gene: -
abundance: -
CDR3aa: CASSRSSSNYGYTF
CDR3nt: TGTGCCAGCAGCCGTTCATCCTCTAACTATGGCTACACCTTC

j_gene: TRBJ2-7
v_gene: TRBV7-2
d_gene: -
abundance: -
CDR3aa: CASSLAGGGGRTYEQYF
CDR3nt: TGTGCCAGCAGCTTAGCGGGGGGTGGAGGGCGGACCTACGAGCAGTACTTC

j_gene: TRBJ2-7
v_gene: TRBV18
d_gene: -
abundance: -
CDR3aa: CASSSRFTKTVKPYEQYF
CDR3nt: TGTGCCAGCTCATCTCGTTTTACGAAGACAGTGAAACCTTACGAGCAGTACTTC

j_gene: TRBJ2-3
v_gene: TRBV4-1
d_gene: -
abundance: -
CDR3aa: CASSQIGLVGDTQYF
CDR3nt: TGCGCCAGCAGCCAGATAGGCTTGGTGGGGGATACGCAGTATTTT

j_gene: TRBJ2-5
v_gene: TRBV6-5
d_gene: -
abundance: few
CDR3aa: CASMIMWQDQETQYF
CDR3nt: TGTGCCAGCATGATAATGTGGCAGGACCAAGAGACCCAGTACTTC

j_gene: TRBJ2-7
v_gene: TRBV20-1
d_gene: TRBD2
abundance: -
CDR3aa: CSARVTAPSGNLYEQYF
CDR3nt: TGCAGTGCTAGAGTCACGGCCCCTAGCGGGAATCTCTACGAGCAGTACTTC

j_gene: TRBJ1-2
v_gene: TRBV29-1
d_gene: -
abundance: -
CDR3aa: CSVEMGNGYTF
CDR3nt: TGCAGCGTTGAAATGGGTAATGGCTACACCTTC

j_gene: TRBJ2-7
v_gene: TRBV11-2
d_gene: -
abundance: -
CDR3aa: CASSFLGDPTYEQYF
CDR3nt: TGTGCCAGCAGCTTCTTAGGGGACCCGACCTACGAGCAGTACTTC

j_gene: TRBJ1-2
v_gene: TRBV12-3/TRBV12-4
d_gene: -
abundance: -
CDR3aa: CASSFRSGFYGYTF
CDR3nt: TGTGCCAGCAGTTTTAGGTCCGGGTTCTATGGCTACACCTTC

j_gene: TRBJ2-7
v_gene: TRBV5-1
d_gene: TRBD2
abundance: many
CDR3aa: CASSSTSGSYEQYF
CDR3nt: TGTGCCAGCAGTTCGACTAGCGGGAGCTACGAGCAGTACTTC

j_gene: TRBJ2-1
v_gene: TRBV2
d_gene: -
abundance: -
CDR3aa: CASSVHLDKSADNEQFF
CDR3nt: TGTGCCAGCAGTGTGCACCTTGACAAAAGCGCCGACAATGAGCAGTTCTTC

j_gene: TRBJ2-4
v_gene: TRBV6-6
d_gene: TRBD1
abundance: -
CDR3aa: CASSRGQVNIQYF
CDR3nt: TGTGCCAGCAGTCGCGGACAGGTCAACATTCAGTACTTC

j_gene: TRBJ2-1
v_gene: TRBV29-1
d_gene: TRBD2
abundance: -
CDR3aa: CSAGGRGASSSYNEQFF
CDR3nt: TGCAGCGCTGGGGGGCGGGGGGCCTCTAGCTCCTACAATGAGCAGTTCTTC

j_gene: TRBJ2-3
v_gene: TRBV9
d_gene: TRBD2
abundance: -
CDR3aa: CASSVGGGASGGDVDTQYF
CDR3nt: TGTGCCAGCAGCGTAGGCGGCGGGGCTAGCGGGGGGGATGTAGATACGCAGTATTTT

j_gene: TRBJ1-6
v_gene: TRBV20-1
d_gene: TRBD1
abundance: few
CDR3aa: CSAAMTGTAPLHF
CDR3nt: TGCAGTGCCGCAATGACAGGGACGGCACCCCTCCACTTT

j_gene: TRBJ2-5
v_gene: TRBV20-1
d_gene: TRBD2
abundance: -
CDR3aa: CSAGGLAGGKSGNEQYF
CDR3nt: TGCAGTGCTGGGGGTCTAGCGGGAGGGAAGAGCGGCAATGAGCAGTACTTC

j_gene: TRBJ2-5
v_gene: TRBV10-3
d_gene: TRBD2
abundance: -
CDR3aa: CAIRTAGGQETQYF
CDR3nt: TGTGCCATCAGGACCGCGGGGGGTCAAGAGACCCAGTACTTC

j_gene: TRBJ2-7
v_gene: TRBV4-3
d_gene: TRBD2
abundance: -
CDR3aa: CASSRVLASGSSYEQYF
CDR3nt: TGCGCCAGCAGCCGAGTCTTGGCTAGCGGGAGTTCCTACGAGCAGTACTTC

j_gene: TRBJ2-5
v_gene: TRBV10-3
d_gene: -
abundance: -
CDR3aa: CAVTSNPGQETQYF
CDR3nt: TGTGCCGTCACCTCGAATCCGGGACAAGAGACCCAGTACTTC

j_gene: TRBJ1-5
v_gene: TRBV24-1
d_gene: -
abundance: -
CDR3aa: CATSARGGQPQHF
CDR3nt: TGTGCCACCAGTGCGAGGGGGGGTCAGCCCCAGCATTTT